This T cell receptor (beta chain) was identified in a study of T cell changes during pregnancy in multiple sclerosis. Repertoires were generated with immunoSEQ multiplex PCR, while TCRdb's copy carries only in-frame clones and drops some. The sample carries 70,000 to 80,000 clones, 90% to 95% recorded once. Germline V lookup: CDR1 SGHTA, CDR2 FQGTGA. The V gene lost 2 bases and the J gene lost 1 base, with 3 bases spanning the gap. The CDR3 loop spans 13 amino acids. Sequences were derived from peripheral blood, sampled in the third trimester of pregnancy. V is TRBV7-3 and J is TRBJ1-5; D not certain. The receptor was derived from a female donor with multiple sclerosis, enrolled in a pregnancy study. The CDR3 coding sequence is TGTGCCAGCAGCTTACTCAGCAATCAGCCCCAGCATTTT. It translates to CASSLLSNQPQHF.